The clone carrying this T cell receptor beta chain has ten or more counts. The antigen remains unidentified. The data belong to a study of metastatic and nonmetastatic thyroid tumors. Overall study results and limits: Malignant thyroid tumors reportedly exceeded benign nodules significantly in TCR beta diversity, with the difference appearing in blood and tumor.

From germline, CDR1 is SEHNR and CDR2 FQNEAQ (reference sequence). The germline V and J ends were trimmed by 5 bases and 5 bases, with 12 bases remaining between them. This CDR3 comprises 13 residues. Thyroid surgery was performed in patients who had received no treatment beforehand. TCRdb used MiXCR to call clones anew from the PCR reads. The table includes tens of thousands of clones, 15% to 20% detected once. The TCR was taken from a male donor with papillary thyroid cancer or a benign thyroid nodule (not recorded which). Some clones in this sample may be carry-over from other donors' samples. The V gene is TRBV7-9, the J gene TRBJ2-5; no definite D call. What was sequenced was blood. The CDR3 sequence is CASSSSFSETQYF. CDR3 nucleotide sequence: TGTGCCAGCAGCAGTTCCTTCTCGGAGACCCAGTACTTC.